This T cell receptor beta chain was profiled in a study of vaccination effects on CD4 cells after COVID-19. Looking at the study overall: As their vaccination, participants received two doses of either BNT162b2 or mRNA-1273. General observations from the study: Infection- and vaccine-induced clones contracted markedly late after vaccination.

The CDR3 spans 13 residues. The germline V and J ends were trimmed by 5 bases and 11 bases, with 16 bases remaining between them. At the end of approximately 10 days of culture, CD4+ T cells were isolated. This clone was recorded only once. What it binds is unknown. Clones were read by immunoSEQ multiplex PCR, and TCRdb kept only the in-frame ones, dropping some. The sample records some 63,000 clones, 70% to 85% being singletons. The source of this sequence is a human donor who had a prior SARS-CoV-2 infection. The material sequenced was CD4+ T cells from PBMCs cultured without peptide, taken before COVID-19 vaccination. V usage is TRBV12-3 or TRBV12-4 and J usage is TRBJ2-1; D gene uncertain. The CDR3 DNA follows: TGTGCCAGCAGTCCTTCCCCTATCGGAAAGCAGTTCTTC. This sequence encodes CASSPSPIGKQFF.